The clone carrying this TCR beta chain has only one observation. Its antigen is as yet unknown. The V and J ends lost 3 bases and 2 bases respectively, with 12 bases between them. The CDR3 runs to 16 residues. Germline CDR1 is SGDLS and CDR2 is YYNGEE. Genomic DNA of each subset was evenly split across several immunoSEQ plates. It was roughly 200 ng DNA, 25,000 to 35,000 T cell genomes, that sorted-subset replicate PCRs used. Authors' methods: Filtering differed since immunoSEQ provided only junctions, with no quality scores. Sequencing used immunoSEQ multiplex PCR; TCRdb keeps in-frame clones, though not all of them. The DNA was the basis for D and trimming; V, J and clone size are from that table. Found here are about 2,200,000 clones, under 95% of them singletons; the top ten hold approximately 1.7%. This sample is drawn from a study of shared clonotypes between healthy human individuals. Study-wide findings and caveats: Only blood underwent sampling, and tissue repertoires likely differ.

CD45RO-negative CD8 cells positively selected for CCR7 made up the naive population, which excluded terminally differentiated effector memory CD45RA+ cells. The sample taken for sequencing was naive CD8+ T cells from PBMCs. The chain joins TRBV9 to TRBJ2-6; D ambiguous. The clonotype comes from a man between 18 and 35 years old in good health. Some clones in this sample may be carry-over from other donors' samples. CDR3 bases: TGTGCCAGCAGCGACTACTTTATCACTGGGGCCAACGTCCTGACTTTC. Translating it yields CASSDYFITGANVLTF. Using reference TRBV9 and TRBJ2-6 for the parts outside the CDR3, the full variable domain is DSGVTQTPKHLITATGQRVTLRCSPRSGDLSVYWYQQSLDQGLQFLIQYYNGEERAKGNILERFSAQQFPDLHSELNLSSLELGDSALYFCASSDYFITGANVLTFGAGSRLTVL.